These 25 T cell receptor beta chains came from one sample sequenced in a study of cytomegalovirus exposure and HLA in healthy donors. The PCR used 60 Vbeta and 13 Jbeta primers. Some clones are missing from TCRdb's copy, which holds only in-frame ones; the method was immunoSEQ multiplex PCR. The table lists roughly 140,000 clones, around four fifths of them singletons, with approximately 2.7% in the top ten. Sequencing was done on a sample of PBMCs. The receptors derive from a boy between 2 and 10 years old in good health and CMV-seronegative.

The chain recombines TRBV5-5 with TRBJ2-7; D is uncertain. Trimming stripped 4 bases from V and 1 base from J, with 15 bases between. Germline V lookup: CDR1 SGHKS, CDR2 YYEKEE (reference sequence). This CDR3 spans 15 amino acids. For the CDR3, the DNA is TGTGCCAGCAGCCCGACATTGACGGTATCCTACGAGCAGTACTTC. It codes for CASSPTLTVSYEQYF.

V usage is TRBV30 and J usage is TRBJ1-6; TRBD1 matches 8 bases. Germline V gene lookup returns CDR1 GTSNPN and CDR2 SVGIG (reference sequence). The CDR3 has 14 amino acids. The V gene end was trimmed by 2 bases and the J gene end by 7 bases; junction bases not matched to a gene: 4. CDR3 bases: TGTGCCTGGAGTAACGGACAGGGCAATTCACCCCTCCACTTT. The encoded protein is CAWSNGQGNSPLHF.

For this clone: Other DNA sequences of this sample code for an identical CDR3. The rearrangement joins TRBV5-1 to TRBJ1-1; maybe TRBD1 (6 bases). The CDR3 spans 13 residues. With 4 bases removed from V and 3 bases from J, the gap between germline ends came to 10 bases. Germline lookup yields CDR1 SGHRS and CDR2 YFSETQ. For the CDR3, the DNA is TGCGCCAGCAGCCTGGACAGCTACACTGAAGCTTTCTTT. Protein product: CASSLDSYTEAFF.

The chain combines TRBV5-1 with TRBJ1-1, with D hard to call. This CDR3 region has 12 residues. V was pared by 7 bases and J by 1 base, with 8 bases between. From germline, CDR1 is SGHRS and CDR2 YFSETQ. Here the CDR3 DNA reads TGCGCCAGCCGTTCACAGAACACTGAAGCTTTCTTT. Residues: CASRSQNTEAFF.

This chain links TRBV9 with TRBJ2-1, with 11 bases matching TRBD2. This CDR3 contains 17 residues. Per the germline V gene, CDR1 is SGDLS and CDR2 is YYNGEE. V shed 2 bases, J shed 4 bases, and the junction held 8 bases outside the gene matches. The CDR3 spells CASSVSETSGIYNEQFF. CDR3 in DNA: TGTGCCAGCAGCGTGAGTGAGACTAGCGGGATTTACAATGAGCAGTTCTTC.

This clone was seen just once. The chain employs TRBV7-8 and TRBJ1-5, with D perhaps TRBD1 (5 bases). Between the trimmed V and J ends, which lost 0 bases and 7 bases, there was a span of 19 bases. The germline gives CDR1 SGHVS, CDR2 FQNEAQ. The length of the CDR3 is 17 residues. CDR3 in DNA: TGTGCCAGCAGCTTAGCGCGAGGCGGGGGGTCCGGCCAGCCCCAGCATTTT. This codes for CASSLARGGGSGQPQHF.

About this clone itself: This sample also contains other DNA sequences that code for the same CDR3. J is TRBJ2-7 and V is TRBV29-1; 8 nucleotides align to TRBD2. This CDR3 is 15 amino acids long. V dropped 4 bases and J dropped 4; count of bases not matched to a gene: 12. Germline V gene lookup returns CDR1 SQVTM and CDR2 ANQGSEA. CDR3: CSVALVGRAYYEQYF. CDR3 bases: TGCAGCGTTGCCCTGGTCGGGAGGGCCTATTACGAGCAGTACTTC.

CDR3 sequence reads: CASSLTGVPRSPLHF. In DNA form, the CDR3 reads TGCGCCAGCAGCCTCACAGGTGTTCCGCGTTCACCCCTCCACTTT. The chain is built from TRBV4-1 and TRBJ1-6; TRBD1 might be the D (5 bases). The germline V gene has CDR1 MGHRA and CDR2 YSYEKL. V was cut by 4 bases and J by 9 bases, with 16 bases left in between. The CDR3 spans 15 residues.

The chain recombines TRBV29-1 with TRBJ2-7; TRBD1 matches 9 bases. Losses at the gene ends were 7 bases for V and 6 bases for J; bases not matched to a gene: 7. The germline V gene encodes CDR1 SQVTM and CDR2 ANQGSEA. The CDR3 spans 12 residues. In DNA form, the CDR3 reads TGCAGCGCTAGGACAGGGGTGGTCGAGCAGTACTTC. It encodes CSARTGVVEQYF.

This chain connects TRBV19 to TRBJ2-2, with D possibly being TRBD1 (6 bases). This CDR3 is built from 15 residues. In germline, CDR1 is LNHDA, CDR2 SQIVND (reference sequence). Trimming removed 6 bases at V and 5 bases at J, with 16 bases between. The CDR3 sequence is CASRRASGATGELFF. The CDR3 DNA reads TGTGCCAGTAGGCGAGCCTCAGGGGCGACCGGGGAGCTGTTTTTT.

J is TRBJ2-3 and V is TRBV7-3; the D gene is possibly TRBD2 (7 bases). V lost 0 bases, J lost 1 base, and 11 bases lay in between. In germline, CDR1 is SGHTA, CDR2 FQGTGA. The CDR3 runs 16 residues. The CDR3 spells CASSLTGGLGTDTQYF. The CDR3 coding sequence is TGTGCCAGCAGCTTAACGGGGGGGCTGGGCACAGATACGCAGTATTTT.

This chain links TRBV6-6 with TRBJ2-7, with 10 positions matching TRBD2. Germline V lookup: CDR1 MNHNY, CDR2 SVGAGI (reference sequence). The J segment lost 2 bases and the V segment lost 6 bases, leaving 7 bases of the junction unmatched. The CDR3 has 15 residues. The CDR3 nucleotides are TGTGCCAGCAGCCCTACTAGCGGGGCGGCCTACGAGCAGTACTTC. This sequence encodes CASSPTSGAAYEQYF.

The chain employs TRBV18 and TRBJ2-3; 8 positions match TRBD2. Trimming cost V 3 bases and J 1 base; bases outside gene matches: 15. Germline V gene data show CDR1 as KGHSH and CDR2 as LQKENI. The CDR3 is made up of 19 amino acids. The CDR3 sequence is CASSPLGLAVLRGTDTQYF. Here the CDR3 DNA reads TGTGCCAGCTCACCCCTAGGACTAGCTGTGTTGAGGGGCACAGATACGCAGTATTTT.

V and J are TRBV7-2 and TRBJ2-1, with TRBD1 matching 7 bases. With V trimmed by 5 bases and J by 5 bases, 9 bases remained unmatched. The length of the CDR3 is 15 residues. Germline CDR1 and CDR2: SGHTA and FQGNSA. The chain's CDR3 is CASSPRQGVNNEQFF. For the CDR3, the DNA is TGTGCCAGCAGCCCCCGACAGGGTGTCAACAATGAGCAGTTCTTC.

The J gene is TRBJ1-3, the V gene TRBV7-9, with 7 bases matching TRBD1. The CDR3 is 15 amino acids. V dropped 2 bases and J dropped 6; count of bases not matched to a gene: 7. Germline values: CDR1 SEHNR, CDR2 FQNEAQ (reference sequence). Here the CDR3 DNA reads TGTGCCAGCAGCTTATACCGGGACAGCGCAAACACCATATATTTT. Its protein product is CASSLYRDSANTIYF.

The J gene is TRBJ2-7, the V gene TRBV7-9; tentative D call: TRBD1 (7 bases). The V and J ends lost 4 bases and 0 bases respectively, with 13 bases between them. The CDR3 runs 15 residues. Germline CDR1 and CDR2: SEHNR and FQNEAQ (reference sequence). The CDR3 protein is CASSWGDRTSYEQYF. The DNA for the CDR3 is TGTGCCAGCAGCTGGGGGGACAGAACCTCCTACGAGCAGTACTTC.

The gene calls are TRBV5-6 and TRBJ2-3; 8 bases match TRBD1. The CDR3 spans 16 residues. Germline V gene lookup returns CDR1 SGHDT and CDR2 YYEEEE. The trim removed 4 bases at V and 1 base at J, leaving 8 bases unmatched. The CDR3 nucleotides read TGTGCCAGCAGCGGAGGCAGGGGGCTCGGCACAGATACGCAGTATTTT. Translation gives CASSGGRGLGTDTQYF.

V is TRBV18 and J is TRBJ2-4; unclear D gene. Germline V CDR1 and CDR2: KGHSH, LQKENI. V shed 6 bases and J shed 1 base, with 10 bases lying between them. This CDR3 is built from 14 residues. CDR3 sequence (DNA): TGTGCCAGCTCCGCTGGCTTTGCCAAAAACATTCAGTACTTC. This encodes CASSAGFAKNIQYF.

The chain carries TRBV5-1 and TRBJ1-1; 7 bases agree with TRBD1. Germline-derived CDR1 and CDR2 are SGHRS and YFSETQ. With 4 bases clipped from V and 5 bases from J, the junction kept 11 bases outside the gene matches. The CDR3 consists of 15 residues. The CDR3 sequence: CASSVTGFQGTEAFF. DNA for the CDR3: TGCGCCAGCAGCGTGACAGGGTTTCAGGGGACTGAAGCTTTCTTT. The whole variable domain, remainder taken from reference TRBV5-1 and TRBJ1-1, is KAGVTQTPRYLIKTRGQQVTLSCSPISGHRSVSWYQQTPGQGLQFLFEYFSETQRNKGNFPGRFSGRQFSNSRSEMNVSTLELGDSALYLCASSVTGFQGTEAFFGQGTRLTVV.

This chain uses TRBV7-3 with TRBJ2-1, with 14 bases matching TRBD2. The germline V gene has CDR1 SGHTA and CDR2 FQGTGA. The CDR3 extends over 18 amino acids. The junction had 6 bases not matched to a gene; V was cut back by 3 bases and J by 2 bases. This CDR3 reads CASSFGGTSGGTYNEQFF. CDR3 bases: TGTGCCAGCAGCTTTGGCGGGACTAGCGGGGGTACCTACAATGAGCAGTTCTTC.

The CDR3 DNA reads as TGCGCCAGCAGCCCCTGGGTCGGCAGGGGGCACGAGACCCAGTACTTC. This gives the protein CASSPWVGRGHETQYF. The genes are TRBV4-1 and TRBJ2-5, with TRBD1 matching over 8 bases. With 4 bases clipped from V and 5 bases from J, the junction kept 12 bases outside the gene matches. This CDR3 spans 16 amino acids. The germline V gene has CDR1 MGHRA and CDR2 YSYEKL.

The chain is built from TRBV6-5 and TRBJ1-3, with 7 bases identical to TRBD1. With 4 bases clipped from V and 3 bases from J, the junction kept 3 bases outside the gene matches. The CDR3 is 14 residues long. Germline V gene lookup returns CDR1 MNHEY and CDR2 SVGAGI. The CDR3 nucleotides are TGTGCCAGCAGTTTCAGGGGGATTGGAAACACCATATATTTT. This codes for CASSFRGIGNTIYF.

In nucleotides, the CDR3 is TGTGCCAGCAGCTTGTGGGCAGGAACGAACACCGGGGAGCTGTTTTTT. Encoded protein: CASSLWAGTNTGELFF. The chain links TRBV5-6 to TRBJ2-2; D unclear. The V and J ends lost 1 base and 0 bases respectively, with 10 bases between them. Germline CDR1 reads SGHDT; CDR2 reads YYEEEE. The CDR3 loop spans 16 amino acids.

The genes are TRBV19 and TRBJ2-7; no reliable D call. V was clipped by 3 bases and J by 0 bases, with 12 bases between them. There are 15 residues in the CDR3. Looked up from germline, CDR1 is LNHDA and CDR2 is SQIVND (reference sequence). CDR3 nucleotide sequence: TGTGCCAGTAGTATGCTACTCAAGAGCTCCTACGAGCAGTACTTC. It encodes CASSMLLKSSYEQYF.

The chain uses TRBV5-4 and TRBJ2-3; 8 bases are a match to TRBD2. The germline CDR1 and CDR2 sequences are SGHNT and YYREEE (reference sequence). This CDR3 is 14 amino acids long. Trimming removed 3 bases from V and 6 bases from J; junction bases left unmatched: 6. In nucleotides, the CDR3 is TGTGCCAGCAGCTCACGGGGGGGCGGGGATACGCAGTATTTT. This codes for CASSSRGGGDTQYF.